Presented here are 19 T cell receptor beta chains from one specimen sequenced in a study of cytomegalovirus exposure and HLA in healthy donors. The PCR made use of 60 Vbeta and 13 Jbeta primers. Assay: immunoSEQ multiplex PCR; the TCRdb copy retains only in-frame clones and omits some. The sample has 150,000 to 200,000 clones; around 78% are singletons. Specimen: PBMCs. Receptors were obtained from a man between 40 and 49 years old in good health and CMV-seronegative.

This clone was seen more than once but under ten times. The chain recombines TRBV19 with TRBJ1-2, with D unresolved. Germline V CDR1 and CDR2: LNHDA, SQIVND (reference sequence). The CDR3 covers 13 residues. V lost 3 bases to trimming and J lost 5 bases, with 10 bases between them. The CDR3 DNA reads TGTGCCAGTAGTATGGAGGCCGGATATGGCTACACCTTC. Its protein is CASSMEAGYGYTF.

The chain recombines TRBV10-3 with TRBJ2-2; 7 bases are a match to TRBD1. The V gene end was trimmed by 3 bases and the J gene end by 4 bases; junction bases not matched to a gene: 8. The CDR3 extends over 16 amino acids. Germline V gene data show CDR1 as ENHRY and CDR2 as SYGVKD. CDR3 amino acids: CAISEQGPMGTGELFF. The CDR3 region has the DNA TGTGCCATCAGTGAACAGGGGCCGATGGGCACCGGGGAGCTGTTTTTT.

The V call is TRBV19, the J call TRBJ1-2; D may be TRBD1 (5 bases). The V gene's germline CDR1 is LNHDA and CDR2 SQIVND (reference sequence). V dropped 1 base and J dropped 1 base, with 7 bases sitting between them. The CDR3 has 14 residues. Here the CDR3 reads CASSIGDSNYGYTF. The CDR3 DNA sequence: TGTGCCAGTAGTATAGGTGACAGTAACTATGGCTACACCTTC.

Concerning this clone: Other DNA sequences of this sample code for an identical CDR3. The J gene is TRBJ2-3, the V gene TRBV18; D might be TRBD2 (6 bases). CDR1 is KGHSH and CDR2 is LQKENI in the germline V gene. Trimming stripped 6 bases from V and 3 bases from J, with 16 bases between. This CDR3 contains 15 residues. CDR3 nucleotides: TGTGCCAGCTCCCTCAGGGAGGTTGGGACAGATACGCAGTATTTT. It specifies CASSLREVGTDTQYF.

V and J are TRBV9 and TRBJ2-3; 7 bases fit TRBD2. Germline values: CDR1 SGDLS, CDR2 YYNGEE. V was clipped by 0 bases and J by 6 bases; unmatched bases: 4. CDR3 length: 14 amino acids. The chain's CDR3 is CASSVGGGYDTQYF. The CDR3 DNA is TGTGCCAGCAGCGTAGGGGGGGGGTACGATACGCAGTATTTT.

The chain joins TRBV19 to TRBJ1-3; TRBD1 aligns across 7 bases. V lost 3 bases, J lost 1 base, and 9 bases stayed unmatched. There are 17 residues in the CDR3. Germline V CDR1 and CDR2: LNHDA, SQIVND (reference sequence). For the CDR3, the DNA is TGTGCCAGTAGTATGCGCCCAGGGACAGAGTCTGGAAACACCATATATTTT. Its translation: CASSMRPGTESGNTIYF.

The gene calls are TRBV11-2 and TRBJ1-2, with a weak D call TRBD1 (6 bases). The CDR3 extends over 14 amino acids. Germline-derived CDR1 and CDR2 are SGHAT and FQNNGV. V dropped 5 bases and J dropped 6 bases, with 16 bases sitting between them. Here the CDR3 reads CASSPNRDTDGYTF. The CDR3 bases are TGTGCCAGCAGCCCCAATCGGGACACCGATGGCTACACCTTC.

The chain uses TRBV4-1 and TRBJ2-5; no clear D. Trimming cost V 0 bases and J 4 bases, with 6 bases left between them. This CDR3 is built from 13 residues. The germline V gene encodes CDR1 MGHRA and CDR2 YSYEKL. This CDR3 is CASSQDISETQYF. CDR3 nucleotide sequence: TGCGCCAGCAGCCAAGATATCTCAGAGACCCAGTACTTC.

The rearrangement links TRBV29-1 to TRBJ1-5; 7 bases are a match to TRBD1. V lost 7 bases and J lost 4; bases outside the gene matches: 7. The CDR3 loop spans 13 amino acids. The germline gives CDR1 SQVTM, CDR2 ANQGSEA. The CDR3 protein is CSAGRGANQPQHF. As DNA, the CDR3 is TGCAGCGCAGGCAGGGGGGCTAATCAGCCCCAGCATTTT.

J is TRBJ2-5 and V is TRBV5-1; 10 bases align to TRBD2. J lost 4 bases, V lost 4 bases, and 10 bases had no gene match. Per germline, CDR1 SGHRS and CDR2 YFSETQ. The CDR3 extends over 16 amino acids. CDR3 protein: CASSPVASGSGETQYF. The DNA for the CDR3 is TGCGCCAGCAGCCCCGTGGCTAGCGGGAGCGGAGAGACCCAGTACTTC.

This clone was observed once. V and J are TRBV5-1 and TRBJ1-1; D perhaps matches TRBD1 (5 bases). Trimming took off 0 bases at V and 5 bases at J, with 11 bases between the two ends. CDR3 length equals 14 residues. Per the germline V gene, CDR1 is SGHRS and CDR2 is YFSETQ. The CDR3 region has the DNA TGCGCCAGCAGCTTGGAAGGGTACAGGACTGAAGCTTTCTTT. Translated: CASSLEGYRTEAFF.

The gene calls are TRBV29-1 and TRBJ2-7, with D perhaps matching TRBD1 (6 bases). Germline CDR1 and CDR2: SQVTM and ANQGSEA. CDR3 length: 13 amino acids. V was pared by 7 bases and J by 3 bases, with 16 bases between. CDR3 sequence (DNA): TGCAGCGCGGTAGGGGGAAAAGGCTACGAGCAGTACTTC. Its translation: CSAVGGKGYEQYF.

The chain uses TRBV5-5 and TRBJ1-2; D might be TRBD1 (5 bases). CDR3 length: 14 amino acids. Per germline, CDR1 SGHKS and CDR2 YYEKEE (reference sequence). Trimming shortened V by 0 bases and J by 6 bases, and 12 bases separated the two germline ends. The CDR3 region is CASSLEGRNNGYTF. CDR3 nucleotide sequence: TGTGCCAGCAGCTTGGAGGGGCGCAATAATGGCTACACCTTC.

The genes are TRBV10-3 and TRBJ2-2, with 10 bases that match TRBD1. J was trimmed by 4 bases and V by 5 bases; bases with no gene match: 7. The CDR3 consists of 16 residues. Per germline, CDR1 ENHRY and CDR2 SYGVKD. DNA for the CDR3: TGTGCCATCAGTAAGGGACAGGGGCAGGGCACCGGGGAGCTGTTTTTT. It codes for CAISKGQGQGTGELFF.

The J gene is TRBJ2-3, the V gene TRBV7-7; TRBD2 agrees at 8 bases. In germline, CDR1 is SSHAT, CDR2 FNYEAQ (reference sequence). With 6 bases clipped from V and 3 bases from J, the junction kept 5 bases outside the gene matches. The CDR3 covers 14 residues. The CDR3 coding sequence is TGTGCCAGCAGTCCCAGCGGGAGTACAGATACGCAGTATTTT. This translates into CASSPSGSTDTQYF.

The rearrangement uses TRBV15 and TRBJ2-3, with 10 nucleotides matching TRBD1. The CDR3 has 17 residues. Germline CDR1 reads LNHNV; CDR2 reads YYDKDF (reference sequence). The V segment lost 4 bases and the J segment 4 bases; nucleotides outside the gene matches: 11. CDR3 in DNA: TGTGCCACCAGCACAGCCCGAGGGACAGGGGACGCAGATACGCAGTATTTT. Translating gives CATSTARGTGDADTQYF.

This sequence joins TRBV27 and TRBJ2-1; D unresolved. The CDR3 has 13 residues. The V gene's germline CDR1 is MNHEY and CDR2 SMNVEV (reference sequence). Trimming shortened V by 5 bases and J by 0 bases, and 5 bases separated the two germline ends. Written as DNA, the CDR3 is TGTGCCAGCAGTACACCCTCCTACAATGAGCAGTTCTTC. Translated: CASSTPSYNEQFF.

The gene calls are TRBV28 and TRBJ1-5, with 9 bases matching TRBD1. CDR1 is MDHEN, CDR2 SYDVKM, per germline. V was pared by 2 bases and J by 3 bases, with 14 bases of the junction left unmatched. CDR3 length: 19 residues. CDR3 loop: CASSLITGWGQGNNQPQHF. DNA of the CDR3: TGTGCCAGCAGTTTAATTACCGGCTGGGGACAGGGAAACAATCAGCCCCAGCATTTT.

This clone was recorded only once. V is TRBV2 and J is TRBJ2-1, with D possibly TRBD2 on 5 matching bases. The CDR3 loop spans 12 amino acids. Germline V CDR1 and CDR2: SNHLY, FYNNEI. CDR3 protein: CASHERGNEQFF. The CDR3, as DNA: TGTGCTTCTCACGAGCGAGGGAATGAGCAGTTCTTC.